This T cell receptor (beta chain) was profiled in a study of persistence of HIV-infected CD4 T cells. Comments on this clone: Its antigen is undetermined.

CDR1 SNHLY and CDR2 FYNNEI come from the germline V gene. V shed 6 bases, J shed 4 bases, and the junction held 10 bases outside the gene matches. The CDR3 loop spans 16 amino acids. Sequencing used immunoSEQ version 4 in survey mode. Profiled with immunoSEQ multiplex PCR; TCRdb holds only in-frame clones, not every one. This sample has roughly 48,000 clones; about 88% occur once, and the top ten carry roughly 0.44%. Anti-CD3/anti-CD28 beads served as a nonspecific positive control stimulus. Sorting of responding CD4+ T cells relied on upregulated CD40 ligand together with CD69. The chain couples TRBV2 to TRBJ2-1, with TRBD2 identical over 9 bases. The clonotype was recovered from an adult woman with HIV who was CMV-seropositive. The sample in question was CD4+ T cells sorted from PBMCs after approximately 20-hour stimulation, obtained from a patient who received antiretroviral therapy. The CDR3 region is CASRKKSGGTYNEQFF. CDR3 DNA sequence: TGTGCCAGCAGGAAAAAAAGCGGGGGGACATACAATGAGCAGTTCTTC.